Listed here are 3 T cell receptor beta chains from one sample, sequenced in a study of CD8 T cells in Susac syndrome. RNA amounts of roughly 0.45 to 1 ug underwent reverse transcription with random hexamers. TCRdb recomputed calls from the immunoSEQ multiplex PCR reads with MiXCR, one row per CDR3 protein. The data contain a few hundred thousand distinct CDR3 sequences, 89% of them singletons. Specimen: CD8+ T cells from PBMCs. These receptor sequences come from a human donor with multiple sclerosis.

This rearrangement joins TRBV9 to TRBJ2-1; TRBD2 might be the D (6 bases). The germline V and J ends were trimmed by 0 bases and 9 bases, with 7 bases remaining between them. The CDR3 spans 12 residues. Germline V CDR1 and CDR2: SGDLS, YYNGEE. CDR3 DNA sequence: TGTGCCAGCAGCGTAGGGGAGGTTGAGCAGTTCTTC. Protein product: CASSVGEVEQFF.

The chain is built from TRBV6-1 and TRBJ1-2; 8 positions agree with TRBD1. Germline V gives CDR1 MNHNS, CDR2 SASEGT. This CDR3 is built from 17 residues. After removal of 5 bases from V and 2 bases from J, the junction contained 13 bases not matched to a gene. CDR3 DNA sequence: TGTGCCAGCAGTCCATCGACAGGGGACGACCGAAACTATGGCTACACCTTC. It codes for CASSPSTGDDRNYGYTF.

The chain joins TRBV7-6 to TRBJ2-3; D is possibly TRBD1 (6 bases). Between the trimmed V and J ends, which lost 7 bases and 4 bases, there was a span of 15 bases. The CDR3 has 14 residues. CDR1 and CDR2 (germline): SGHVS, FNYEAQ. The CDR3 reads CASIPGPGADTQYF. The CDR3 nucleotides are TGTGCCAGCATCCCGGGACCAGGGGCAGATACGCAGTATTTT. Filled out from reference TRBV7-6 and TRBJ2-3, the complete variable domain reads GAGVSQSPRYKVTKRGQDVALRCDPISGHVSLYWYRQALGQGPEFLTYFNYEAQQDKSGLPNDRFSAERPEGSISTLTIQRTEQRDSAMYRCASIPGPGADTQYFGPGTRLTVL.